This TCR beta chain was sequenced in a study of cytomegalovirus exposure and HLA in healthy donors. Notes on the study in general: From TCR beta sequences, most subjects' HLA-A and HLA-B alleles were reportedly predicted accurately.

Amplification used 60 Vbeta primers and 13 Jbeta primers. Assay: immunoSEQ multiplex PCR; the TCRdb copy retains only in-frame clones and omits some. The sample consists of roughly 120,000 clones, about three quarters of them appearing once. CDR1 is LNHDA and CDR2 is SQIVND in the germline V gene (reference sequence). The CDR3 has 12 amino acids. Comments on this clone: The antigen is not known.

The material sequenced was PBMCs. The chain has TRBV19 and TRBJ1-2; D is possibly TRBD1 (5 bases). This receptor was identified in a human donor in good health. CDR3 nucleotide sequence: TGTGCTTCAAAAGGGACTTACTATGGCTACACCTTC. It specifies CASKGTYYGYTF. The entire variable domain, with the rest obtained from reference TRBV19 and TRBJ1-2, is as follows: DGGITQSPKYLFRKEGQNVTLSCEQNLNHDAMYWYRQDPGQGLRLIYYSQIVNDFQKGDIAEGYSVSREKKESFPLTVTSAQKNPTAFYLCASKGTYYGYTFGSGTRLTVV.